This T cell receptor beta chain was recorded in a study of blood T cell repertoires in COVID-19. In the study's own analysis: Reference gene primers were amplified, and this amplification served to estimate nucleated cell counts. The repertoire was sequenced with immunoSEQ multiplex PCR; TCRdb's copy has only in-frame clones and lacks some. V, J and clone size are those of that table, while D and trimming were read from the DNA. The profile shows 120,000 to 150,000 clones, 87% of them singletons. This clone was recorded only once. Germline V gene data show CDR1 as LGHNA and CDR2 as YNFKEQ. The CDR3 covers 13 residues. V lost 0 bases to trimming and J lost 8 bases, with 10 bases between them.

This receptor was identified in a man between 50 and 59 years old who had recovered from COVID-19. The rearrangement joins TRBV4-2 to TRBJ1-2, with no clear D. Sequenced: peripheral blood. The CDR3 reads CASSQDPGFGYTF. The CDR3 region has the DNA TGTGCCAGCAGCCAAGATCCAGGTTTCGGCTACACCTTC.